The 3 T cell receptor beta chains presented below share a single source sample, sequenced in a study of T-cell reconstitution after alpha-beta-depleted transplantation in children. Unique molecular identifiers featured in how the TCRbeta library was prepared. TCRdb independently ran MiXCR on the PCR reads; one entry per CDR3 protein. The sample contains approximately 980,000 distinct CDR3 sequences, less than 30% of which appear only once. The source material was PBMCs, mostly from graft donor cells, sampled 360 days after TCRalphabeta/CD19-depleted stem cell transplant. These receptors came from a boy younger than two who had a stem cell transplant for SCID, so the T cells may come from the graft donor.

V is TRBV7-9 and J is TRBJ2-1; D perhaps matches TRBD2 (7 bases). The CDR3 is 14 residues long. Germline V CDR1 and CDR2: SEHNR, FQNEAQ (reference sequence). Trimming cost V 4 bases and J 6 bases, with 13 bases left between them. For the CDR3, the DNA is TGTGCCAGCAGCTCGGTGAGGGGGGGCAATGAGCAGTTCTTC. Amino acid sequence: CASSSVRGGNEQFF.

V usage is TRBV12-3 or TRBV12-4 and J usage is TRBJ1-3; D is uncertain. The V end was cut by 1 base, the J end by 4 bases, with 14 bases between. This CDR3 comprises 16 residues. This chain's CDR3 is CASSLGYEGAGNTIYF. As DNA, the CDR3 is TGTGCCAGCAGTTTAGGATACGAGGGCGCCGGAAACACCATATATTTT.

This clonotype was recorded many times. The chain couples TRBV27 to TRBJ2-1; D not certain. CDR1 is MNHEY and CDR2 is SMNVEV in the germline V gene (reference sequence). CDR3 length: 13 amino acids. The V gene lost 3 bases and the J gene lost 2 bases, with 5 bases spanning the gap. The CDR3, as DNA: TGTGCCAGCAGTTTCCCCCCCTACAATGAGCAGTTCTTC. It yields the protein CASSFPPYNEQFF.